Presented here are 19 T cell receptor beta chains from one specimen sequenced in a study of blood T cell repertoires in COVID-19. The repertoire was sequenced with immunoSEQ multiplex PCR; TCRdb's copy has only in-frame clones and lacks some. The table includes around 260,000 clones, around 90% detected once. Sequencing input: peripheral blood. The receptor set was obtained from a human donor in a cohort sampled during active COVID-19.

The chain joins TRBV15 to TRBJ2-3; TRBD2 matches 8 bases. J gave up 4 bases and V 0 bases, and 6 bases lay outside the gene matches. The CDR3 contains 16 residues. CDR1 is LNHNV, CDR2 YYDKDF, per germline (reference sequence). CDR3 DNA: TGTGCCACCAGCAGAGATTACGGGGGGGCCGCAGATACGCAGTATTTT. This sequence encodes CATSRDYGGAADTQYF.

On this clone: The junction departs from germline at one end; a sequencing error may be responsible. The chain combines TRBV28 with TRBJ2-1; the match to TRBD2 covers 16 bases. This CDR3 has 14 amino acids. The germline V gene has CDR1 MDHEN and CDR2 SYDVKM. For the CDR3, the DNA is TGTGCCAGCAGGAAGGGACTAGCGGGAGGGCGGCAGGTCTTC. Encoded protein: CASRKGLAGGRQVF.

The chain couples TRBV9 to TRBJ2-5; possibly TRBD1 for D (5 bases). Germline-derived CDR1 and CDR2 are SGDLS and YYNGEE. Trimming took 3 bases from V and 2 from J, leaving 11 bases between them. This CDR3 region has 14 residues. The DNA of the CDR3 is TGTGCCAGCAGCGGAGCAGGGTGGCAAGAGACCCAGTACTTC. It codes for CASSGAGWQETQYF.

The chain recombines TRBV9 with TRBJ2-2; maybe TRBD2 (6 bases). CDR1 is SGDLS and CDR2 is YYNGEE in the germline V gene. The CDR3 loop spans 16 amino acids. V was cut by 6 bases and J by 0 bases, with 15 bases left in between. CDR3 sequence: CASTPTSNANTGELFF. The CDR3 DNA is TGTGCCAGCACACCCACTAGCAACGCGAACACCGGGGAGCTGTTTTTT.

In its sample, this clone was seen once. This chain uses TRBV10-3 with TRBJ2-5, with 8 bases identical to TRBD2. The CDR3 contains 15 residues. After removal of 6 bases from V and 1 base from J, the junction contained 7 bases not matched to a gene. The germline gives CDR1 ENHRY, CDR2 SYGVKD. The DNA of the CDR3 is TGTGCCATCAGGGCGGGAGGCGCCACCCAAGAGACCCAGTACTTC. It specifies CAIRAGGATQETQYF.

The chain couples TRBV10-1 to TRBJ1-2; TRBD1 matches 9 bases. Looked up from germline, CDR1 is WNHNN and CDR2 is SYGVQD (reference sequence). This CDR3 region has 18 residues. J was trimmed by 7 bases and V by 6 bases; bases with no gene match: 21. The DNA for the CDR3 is TGCGCCAGCAGAGGAAGTAGACAGGGGGGAGGCTCTGGTCCTGGCTACACCTTC. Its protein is CASRGSRQGGGSGPGYTF.

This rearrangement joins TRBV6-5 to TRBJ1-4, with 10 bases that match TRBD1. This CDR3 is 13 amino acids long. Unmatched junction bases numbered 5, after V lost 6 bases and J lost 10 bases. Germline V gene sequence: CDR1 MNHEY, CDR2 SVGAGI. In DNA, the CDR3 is TGTGCCAGCAGAGTAGGACAGGGGGGAAAACTGTTTTTT. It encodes CASRVGQGGKLFF.

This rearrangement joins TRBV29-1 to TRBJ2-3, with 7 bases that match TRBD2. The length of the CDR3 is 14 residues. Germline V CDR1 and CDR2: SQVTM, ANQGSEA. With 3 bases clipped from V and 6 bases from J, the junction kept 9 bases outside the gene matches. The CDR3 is CSVEPSFGGDTQYF. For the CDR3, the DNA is TGCAGCGTTGAGCCATCTTTCGGGGGGGATACGCAGTATTTT.

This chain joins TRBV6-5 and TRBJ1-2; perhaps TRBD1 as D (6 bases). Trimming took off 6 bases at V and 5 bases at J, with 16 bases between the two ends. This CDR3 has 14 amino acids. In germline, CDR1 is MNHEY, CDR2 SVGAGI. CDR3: CASRAGTRTYGYTF. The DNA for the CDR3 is TGTGCCAGCAGGGCCGGGACAAGAACATATGGCTACACCTTC.

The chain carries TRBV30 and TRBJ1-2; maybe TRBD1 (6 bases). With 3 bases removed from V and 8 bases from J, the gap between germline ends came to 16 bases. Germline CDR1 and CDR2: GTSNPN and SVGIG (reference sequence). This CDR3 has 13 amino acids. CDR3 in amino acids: CAWSVGQGGGYTF. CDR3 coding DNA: TGTGCCTGGAGCGTGGGACAAGGGGGAGGCTACACCTTC.

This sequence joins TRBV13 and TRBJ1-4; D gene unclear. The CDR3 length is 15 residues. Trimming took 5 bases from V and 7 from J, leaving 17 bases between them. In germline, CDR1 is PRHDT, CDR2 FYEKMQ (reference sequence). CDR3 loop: CASSLGPGSGEKLFF. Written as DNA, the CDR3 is TGTGCCAGCAGCCTTGGACCGGGGTCTGGTGAAAAACTGTTTTTT.

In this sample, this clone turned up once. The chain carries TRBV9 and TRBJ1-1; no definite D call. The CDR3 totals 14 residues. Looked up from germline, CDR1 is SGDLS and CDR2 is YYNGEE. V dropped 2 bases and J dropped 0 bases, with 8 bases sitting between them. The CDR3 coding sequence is TGTGCCAGCAGCGTTCAGTATTTGAACACTGAAGCTTTCTTT. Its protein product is CASSVQYLNTEAFF.

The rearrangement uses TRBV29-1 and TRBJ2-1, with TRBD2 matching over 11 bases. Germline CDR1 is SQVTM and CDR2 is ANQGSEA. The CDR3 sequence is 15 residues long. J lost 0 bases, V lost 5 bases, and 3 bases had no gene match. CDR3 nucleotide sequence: TGCAGCGTTTGGACTAGCGGGTTCTCCTACAATGAGCAGTTCTTC. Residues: CSVWTSGFSYNEQFF.

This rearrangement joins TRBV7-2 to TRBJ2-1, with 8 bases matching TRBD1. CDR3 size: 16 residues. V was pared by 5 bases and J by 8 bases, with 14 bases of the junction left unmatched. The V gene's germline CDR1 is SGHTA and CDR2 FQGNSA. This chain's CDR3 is CASSPYGTGYRDEQFF. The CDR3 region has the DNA TGTGCCAGCAGCCCCTACGGGACAGGCTATAGGGATGAGCAGTTCTTC.

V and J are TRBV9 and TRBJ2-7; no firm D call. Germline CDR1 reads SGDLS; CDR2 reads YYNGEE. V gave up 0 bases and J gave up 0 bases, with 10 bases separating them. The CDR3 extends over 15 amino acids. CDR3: CASSVAASYSYEQYF. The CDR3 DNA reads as TGTGCCAGCAGCGTAGCCGCCAGTTACTCCTACGAGCAGTACTTC.

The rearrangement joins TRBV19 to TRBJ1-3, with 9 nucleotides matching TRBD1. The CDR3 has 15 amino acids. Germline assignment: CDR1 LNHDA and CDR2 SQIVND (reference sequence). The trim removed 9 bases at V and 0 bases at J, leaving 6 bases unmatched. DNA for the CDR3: TGTGCCAGCCGGGACAGGGATCTCTCTGGAAACACCATATATTTT. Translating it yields CASRDRDLSGNTIYF.

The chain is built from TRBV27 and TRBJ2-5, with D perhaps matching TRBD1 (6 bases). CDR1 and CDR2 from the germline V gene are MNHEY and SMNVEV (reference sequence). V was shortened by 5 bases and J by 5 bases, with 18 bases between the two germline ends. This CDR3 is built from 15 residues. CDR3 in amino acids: CASSLHNRVGETQYF. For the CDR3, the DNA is TGTGCCAGCAGTCTACATAACAGGGTGGGGGAGACCCAGTACTTC.

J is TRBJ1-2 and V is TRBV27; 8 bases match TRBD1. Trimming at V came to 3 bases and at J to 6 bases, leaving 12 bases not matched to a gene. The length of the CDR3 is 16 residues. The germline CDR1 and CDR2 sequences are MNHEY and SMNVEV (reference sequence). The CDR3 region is CASSFDGAGGFNGYTF. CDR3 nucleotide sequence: TGTGCCAGCAGTTTCGACGGGGCAGGGGGCTTCAATGGCTACACCTTC.

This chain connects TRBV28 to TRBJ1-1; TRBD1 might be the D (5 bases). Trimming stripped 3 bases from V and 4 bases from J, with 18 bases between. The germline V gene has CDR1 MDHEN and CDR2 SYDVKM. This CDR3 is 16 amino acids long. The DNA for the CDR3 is TGTGCCAGCAGTTTTCCAGGAGCAGGGAGGGTCACTGAAGCTTTCTTT. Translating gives CASSFPGAGRVTEAFF.